This TCR beta chain was sequenced for a study of T cell repertoires in cytomegalovirus infection. Study-level information: Shared public TCR beta signatures pointed to both CMV infection and a matching HLA type.

This clonotype was counted many times. The antigen is undetermined. Per germline, CDR1 SGHTA and CDR2 FQGNSA. V lost 11 bases and J lost 0; bases outside the gene matches: 2. The CDR3 totals 12 residues. Study-level points and caveats: It was HLA-C-restricted CMV-specific TCR beta clonotypes that dominated the response ex vivo. Cumulative frequency (of public TCR beta family members) identified carriers of CMV plus the relevant HLA.

TCRdb re-called the reads through MiXCR, storing one row per CDR3 protein. The sample records hundreds of thousands of distinct CDR3 sequences, about 33% being singletons. This clonotype was sampled from a human donor in good health (CMV status not recorded). Some clones in this sample may be carry-over from other donors' samples. The genes are TRBV7-2 and TRBJ2-3; 7 bases are a match to TRBD2. Material for sequencing was PBMCs. CDR3 DNA: TGTGCCGGGGGGGGGAGCACAGATACGCAGTATTTT. Its protein is CAGGGSTDTQYF.